Following are 32 T cell receptor beta chains from one sample sequenced in a study of cytomegalovirus exposure and HLA in healthy donors. 13 Jbeta primers and 60 Vbeta primers were used for the PCR. This table comes from immunoSEQ multiplex PCR, and its TCRdb copy is limited to in-frame clones, with some not included. Of about 120,000 clones in the sample, roughly 80% were seen once. The material sequenced was PBMCs. Receptors were obtained from a man aged 55 to 69 in good health and CMV-seropositive.

The V call is TRBV27, the J call TRBJ2-2, with D perhaps matching TRBD2 (5 bases). Trimming took off 4 bases at V and 0 bases at J, with 15 bases between the two ends. Per the germline V gene, CDR1 is MNHEY and CDR2 is SMNVEV (reference sequence). This CDR3 has 17 amino acids. The CDR3 DNA is TGTGCCAGCAGTTCTTCAGCGGCTCACCCGAACACCGGGGAGCTGTTTTTT. Its protein product is CASSSSAAHPNTGELFF.

The CDR3 DNA is TGTGCCAGCAGCTTAGAGACAGGGTTGGACACTGAAGCTTTCTTT. Translation: CASSLETGLDTEAFF. The genes are TRBV5-5 and TRBJ1-1, with 7 bases lining up with TRBD1. Germline lookup yields CDR1 SGHKS and CDR2 YYEKEE (reference sequence). Trimming took 2 bases from V and 3 from J; bases not matched to a gene: 7. The CDR3 contains 15 residues.

CDR3 protein: CASSQLTGQDGYTF. The CDR3, as DNA: TGTGCCAGCAGCCAATTAACAGGGCAAGATGGCTACACCTTC. The gene calls are TRBV11-2 and TRBJ1-2; possible D gene TRBD1, 6 bases. CDR1 is SGHAT and CDR2 is FQNNGV in the germline V gene. The CDR3 spans 14 residues. The V end was cut by 5 bases, the J end by 6 bases, with 16 bases between.

Only one count was recorded for this clone. One junction end disagrees with the germline gene, perhaps due to a read error. The chain couples TRBV7-3 to TRBJ2-7; a possible D gene is TRBD2 (5 bases). There are 15 residues in the CDR3. Germline CDR1 is SGHTA and CDR2 is FQGTGA. This CDR3 reads CSSSSSSLSSYEQYF. The CDR3 DNA sequence: TGTTCCAGCAGCTCTAGCTCCTTAAGCTCCTACGAGCAGTACTTC.

The chain carries TRBV7-9 and TRBJ1-1, with 8 bases that match TRBD1. Germline V lookup: CDR1 SEHNR, CDR2 FQNEAQ (reference sequence). V shed 1 base, J shed 3 bases, and the junction held 4 bases outside the gene matches. The length of the CDR3 is 15 residues. The CDR3 is CASSLGTGPHTEAFF. CDR3 coding DNA: TGTGCCAGCAGCTTAGGGACAGGGCCTCACACTGAAGCTTTCTTT.

This clone was found a few times. This rearrangement joins TRBV2 to TRBJ1-1; possibly TRBD1 for D (6 bases). CDR1 SNHLY and CDR2 FYNNEI come from the germline V gene. This CDR3 is built from 13 residues. The V end lost 0 bases, the J end lost 10 bases, and 12 bases lay between the germline ends. The CDR3 protein is CASSEAAGARAFF. CDR3 sequence (DNA): TGTGCCAGCAGTGAAGCTGCGGGGGCACGAGCTTTCTTT.

The chain has TRBV5-1 and TRBJ1-2; D is ambiguous. The germline V gene has CDR1 SGHRS and CDR2 YFSETQ. V was pared by 0 bases and J by 8 bases, with 11 bases between. This CDR3 is built from 13 residues. Here the CDR3 DNA reads TGCGCCAGCAGCTTGGGGGGAGGTAGAGGCTACACCTTC. Amino acids: CASSLGGGRGYTF.

V usage is TRBV18 and J usage is TRBJ2-5, with TRBD1 matching 8 bases. CDR1 is KGHSH and CDR2 is LQKENI in the germline V gene. The CDR3 length is 13 residues. With V trimmed by 5 bases and J by 9 bases, 8 bases remained unmatched. The CDR3 DNA reads as TGTGCCAGCTCAGCAGGACAGGGACAGGCCCAGTACTTC. Protein product: CASSAGQGQAQYF.

This chain links TRBV11-2 with TRBJ2-3; possible D gene TRBD1, 5 bases. This CDR3 has 15 residues. From germline, CDR1 is SGHAT and CDR2 FQNNGV. The V end lost 3 bases, the J end lost 2 bases, and 12 bases lay between the germline ends. The CDR3 coding sequence is TGTGCCAGCAGCTTGGCAGGGCACCACACAGATACGCAGTATTTT. It specifies CASSLAGHHTDTQYF.

The genes are TRBV9 and TRBJ1-2, with 7 bases that match TRBD1. The CDR3 totals 17 residues. J lost 4 bases, V lost 3 bases, and 15 bases had no gene match. Germline V gene sequence: CDR1 SGDLS, CDR2 YYNGEE. CDR3: CASSATPRDSFSYGYTF. The CDR3, as DNA: TGTGCCAGCAGCGCGACGCCCCGGGACAGCTTTTCCTATGGCTACACCTTC.

In this sample, this clone turned up a few times. V gene TRBV5-6 combines with J gene TRBJ2-1, with 9 bases aligning to TRBD1. Germline V lookup: CDR1 SGHDT, CDR2 YYEEEE. The CDR3 totals 16 residues. J was trimmed by 0 bases and V by 4 bases; bases with no gene match: 5. DNA of the CDR3: TGTGCCAGCAGCGCGACAGGGGGACTCTCCTACAATGAGCAGTTCTTC. Protein product: CASSATGGLSYNEQFF.

The V gene is TRBV28, the J gene TRBJ1-5, with TRBD1 matching over 8 bases. Germline V gene sequence: CDR1 MDHEN, CDR2 SYDVKM. This CDR3 spans 18 amino acids. Trimming removed 5 bases from V and 1 base from J; junction bases left unmatched: 13. CDR3 sequence: CASSIRKQGGGSNQPQHF. CDR3 DNA: TGTGCCAGCAGTATCCGAAAACAGGGGGGTGGGAGCAATCAGCCCCAGCATTTT.

The rearrangement links TRBV29-1 to TRBJ1-2, with D perhaps matching TRBD1 (6 bases). Between the trimmed V and J ends, which lost 6 bases and 4 bases, there was a span of 15 bases. The CDR3 consists of 13 residues. Germline loops: CDR1 SQVTM, CDR2 ANQGSEA. CDR3 loop: CSVIPRGSYGYTF. CDR3 DNA: TGCAGCGTCATCCCCAGGGGCAGCTATGGCTACACCTTC.

The chain links TRBV5-1 to TRBJ2-5; the D gene is possibly TRBD2 (5 bases). Germline CDR1 reads SGHRS; CDR2 reads YFSETQ. The CDR3 contains 15 residues. V gave up 4 bases and J gave up 1 base, with 14 bases separating them. The CDR3 sequence is CASSPTEATQETQYF. In DNA form, the CDR3 reads TGCGCCAGCAGCCCGACGGAGGCGACCCAAGAGACCCAGTACTTC.

V is TRBV7-3 and J is TRBJ1-2; the D gene is possibly TRBD1 (5 bases). The CDR3 is made up of 15 amino acids. CDR1 SGHTA and CDR2 FQGTGA come from the germline V gene. Trimming pared 4 bases from V and 8 bases from J, leaving 20 bases between. The CDR3 nucleotides read TGTGCCAGCAGCTCAGGGACCGGCGGGACTAGGGGCTACACCTTC. Translating gives CASSSGTGGTRGYTF.

The chain links TRBV2 to TRBJ1-1; D is possibly TRBD1 (6 bases). The CDR3 is 13 amino acids. CDR1 and CDR2 from the germline V gene are SNHLY and FYNNEI. V dropped 11 bases and J dropped 5 bases, with 18 bases sitting between them. CDR3 in amino acids: CAGRRGGRTEAFF. The CDR3 bases are TGTGCCGGACGGAGGGGGGGTCGGACTGAAGCTTTCTTT.

The V and J genes are TRBV30 and TRBJ1-2; 9 bases line up with TRBD1. With 0 bases clipped from V and 4 bases from J, the junction kept 6 bases outside the gene matches. The CDR3 contains 15 residues. Germline CDR1 reads GTSNPN; CDR2 reads SVGIG (reference sequence). CDR3 amino acids: CAWSVGTGHVYGYTF. For the CDR3, the DNA is TGTGCCTGGAGTGTCGGGACAGGGCACGTCTATGGCTACACCTTC.

The gene calls are TRBV7-9 and TRBJ2-6, with 10 bases matching TRBD1. The CDR3 covers 17 residues. V lost 4 bases, J lost 0 bases, and 3 bases stayed unmatched. Germline V gene lookup returns CDR1 SEHNR and CDR2 FQNEAQ (reference sequence). The CDR3 loop reads CASSWDRGSSGANVLTF. The CDR3, as DNA: TGTGCCAGCAGCTGGGACAGGGGTTCCTCTGGGGCCAACGTCCTGACTTTC.

The V and J genes are TRBV5-1 and TRBJ1-1; TRBD1 aligns across 9 bases. CDR1 SGHRS and CDR2 YFSETQ come from the germline V gene. V gave up 3 bases and J gave up 1 base; unmatched junction bases: 4. The CDR3 has 15 residues. This CDR3 reads CASSWLTGGNTEAFF. The CDR3 DNA reads as TGCGCCAGCAGCTGGTTGACAGGGGGGAACACTGAAGCTTTCTTT.

The chain couples TRBV29-1 to TRBJ2-7; D is possibly TRBD1 (6 bases). V lost 3 bases, J lost 3 bases, and 6 bases lay in between. CDR3 length: 11 amino acids. Germline-derived CDR1 and CDR2 are SQVTM and ANQGSEA. The CDR3 reads CSVEDSYEQYF. Written as DNA, the CDR3 is TGCAGCGTTGAGGACAGCTACGAGCAGTACTTC.

The genes are TRBV28 and TRBJ1-2; D is unresolved. This CDR3 contains 14 residues. V dropped 7 bases and J dropped 6 bases, with 18 bases sitting between them. Germline-derived CDR1 and CDR2 are MDHEN and SYDVKM. In DNA, the CDR3 is TGTGCCAGCACCGCAAGGTCGAGGGCCCATGGCTACACCTTC. It codes for CASTARSRAHGYTF.

The gene calls are TRBV6-5 and TRBJ2-7; a weak D match, TRBD2 (5 bases). CDR1 is MNHEY and CDR2 is SVGAGI in the germline V gene. V lost 0 bases and J lost 3, with 12 bases in between. The CDR3 totals 15 residues. The CDR3 loop is CASSYSSSGLYEQYF. In DNA, the CDR3 is TGTGCCAGCAGTTACTCGTCCAGCGGACTCTACGAGCAGTACTTC.

The chain recombines TRBV6-5 with TRBJ1-1, with D unresolved. The CDR3 contains 15 residues. CDR1 and CDR2 from the germline V gene are MNHEY and SVGAGI. V was clipped by 4 bases and J by 0 bases, with 12 bases between them. CDR3 region: CASSSMQVMNTEAFF. The CDR3 DNA follows: TGTGCCAGCAGTTCAATGCAGGTCATGAACACTGAAGCTTTCTTT.

The J gene is TRBJ1-1, the V gene TRBV6-5; D not resolved. CDR3 size: 13 residues. Germline CDR1 reads MNHEY; CDR2 reads SVGAGI. Deletions cut 3 bases from V and 1 base from J, with 6 bases between. The CDR3 DNA reads as TGTGCCAGCAGTTATGGGCAGAACACTGAAGCTTTCTTT. Translated: CASSYGQNTEAFF.

This clone was counted a single time. V usage is TRBV18 and J usage is TRBJ1-2; 9 bases fit TRBD1. J was trimmed by 2 bases and V by 6 bases; bases with no gene match: 7. Germline CDR1 reads KGHSH; CDR2 reads LQKENI. The CDR3 is 15 residues long. Written as DNA, the CDR3 is TGTGCCAGCTCTCTTGAGGGGACAGGGAACTATGGCTACACCTTC. Translation: CASSLEGTGNYGYTF.

DNA for the CDR3: TGTGCCAGCTCACCTAGTGGGTCGGGCGAGCAGTACTTC. This encodes CASSPSGSGEQYF. The chain carries TRBV18 and TRBJ2-7; unclear D gene. The CDR3 runs to 13 residues. From germline, CDR1 is KGHSH and CDR2 LQKENI. Trimming left V 3 bases short and J 6 bases short, with 12 bases between.

The chain uses TRBV5-1 and TRBJ2-2; a possible D gene is TRBD1 (6 bases). Germline CDR1 SGHRS, CDR2 YFSETQ. The CDR3 length is 16 residues. V was shortened by 0 bases and J by 6 bases, with 15 bases between the two germline ends. The CDR3 DNA reads as TGCGCCAGCAGCTTGGAAGGGGGTCGGGCCTCCGGGGAGCTGTTTTTT. Protein product: CASSLEGGRASGELFF. The whole variable domain, filled in from reference TRBV5-1 and TRBJ2-2, reads KAGVTQTPRYLIKTRGQQVTLSCSPISGHRSVSWYQQTPGQGLQFLFEYFSETQRNKGNFPGRFSGRQFSNSRSEMNVSTLELGDSALYLCASSLEGGRASGELFFGEGSRLTVL.

In DNA form, the CDR3 reads TGTGCTATCCGCCGGGACATGACCACCGGGGAGCTGTTTTTT. Translation: CAIRRDMTTGELFF. The chain carries TRBV12-5 and TRBJ2-2; possible D gene TRBD1, 6 bases. The CDR3 runs to 14 residues. Germline lookup yields CDR1 LGHNT and CDR2 FRNRAP. Trimming stripped 10 bases from V and 4 bases from J, with 16 bases between. Filled out from reference TRBV12-5 and TRBJ2-2, the complete variable domain reads DARVTQTPRHKVTEMGQEVTMRCQPILGHNTVFWYRQTMMQGLELLAYFRNRAPLDDSGMPKDRFSAEMPDATLATLKIQPSEPRDSAVYFCAIRRDMTTGELFFGEGSRLTVL.

The chain uses TRBV7-9 and TRBJ1-2; D ambiguous. V lost 7 bases and J 6 bases, leaving 15 bases between the germline ends. The V gene's germline CDR1 is SEHNR and CDR2 FQNEAQ (reference sequence). The CDR3 contains 13 residues. The CDR3 here is CASTLDTYDGYTF. DNA of the CDR3: TGTGCCAGCACCCTCGACACGTACGATGGCTACACCTTC.

V and J are TRBV6-5 and TRBJ2-2; a possible D gene is TRBD1 (5 bases). The CDR3 runs 13 residues. Per germline, CDR1 MNHEY and CDR2 SVGAGI. V lost 6 bases to trimming and J lost 3 bases, with 8 bases between them. The CDR3, as DNA: TGTGCCAGCAGCAGGGTCCACACCGGGGAGCTGTTTTTT. It translates to CASSRVHTGELFF.

This clone was counted between two and nine times. The J gene is TRBJ2-1, the V gene TRBV6-1; TRBD1 matches at 7 bases. V gave up 4 bases and J gave up 0 bases; unmatched junction bases: 15. Per the germline V gene, CDR1 is MNHNS and CDR2 is SASEGT. This CDR3 has 19 amino acids. DNA for the CDR3: TGTGCCAGCAGTGTACGACAGGGAACTCAAGTAAGCTCCTACAATGAGCAGTTCTTC. Residues: CASSVRQGTQVSSYNEQFF.

As for this clone: Relative to the germline gene, one junction end is altered; a read error may explain this. Other nucleotide sequences from this sample produce the same CDR3. The CDR3 bases are TGCAGCGTTGAAGCGACAGGGAGATTGGCCTACAATGAGCAATTCTTC. Residues: CSVEATGRLAYNEQFF. The chain is built from TRBV29-1 and TRBJ2-1; 7 bases map to TRBD1. The germline V gene encodes CDR1 SQVTM and CDR2 ANQGSEA. This CDR3 has 16 amino acids.